The next 3 T cell receptor beta chains were all read from a single sample in a study of long-term antiretroviral therapy in people with HIV. At survey level, the immunoSEQ assay was run in its v3.0 version. TCRdb's copy holds only in-frame clones and misses some; the assay was immunoSEQ multiplex PCR. The table lists 17,000 or so clones, about 84% of them singletons. The specimen comprised unsorted PBMCs, sampled about 1.2 years before starting antiretroviral therapy. These receptors originate from a man aged 25 to 40 with HIV.

This clone has more than one count but fewer than ten. This chain links TRBV6-1 with TRBJ1-1; tentatively, D is TRBD1 (5 bases). In germline, CDR1 is MNHNS, CDR2 SASEGT. Trimming removed 0 bases from V and 2 bases from J, with 10 bases in between. CDR3 size: 15 residues. For the CDR3, the DNA is TGTGCCAGCAGTGAAGCGTGGCAGGGTAACACTGAAGCTTTCTTT. Protein: CASSEAWQGNTEAFF.

The chain couples TRBV5-4 to TRBJ1-6; 8 bases align to TRBD1. Trimming took 4 bases from V and 8 from J; bases not matched to a gene: 8. Germline-derived CDR1 and CDR2 are SGHNT and YYREEE (reference sequence). The CDR3 totals 15 residues. CDR3 residues: CASSGQGALDSPLHF. CDR3 bases: TGTGCCAGCAGCGGTCAGGGGGCGCTTGATTCACCCCTCCACTTT.

The rearrangement links TRBV27 to TRBJ1-2, with TRBD1 as a possible D gene (6 bases). Germline V gene lookup returns CDR1 MNHEY and CDR2 SMNVEV (reference sequence). Trimming pared 4 bases from V and 7 bases from J, leaving 19 bases between. The CDR3 is 15 residues long. In nucleotides, the CDR3 is TGTGCCAGCAGTTCTCTGCCGGGACAAATTTCTGGCTACACCTTC. This encodes CASSSLPGQISGYTF.